These T cell receptor beta chains were read from a single sample in a study of a mutant IDH1 vaccine in newly diagnosed glioma. The protocol was immunoSEQ multiplex PCR, while the TCRdb copy is restricted to in-frame clones and leaves out a portion. In the table there are about 88,000 clones, over 75% of which are singletons. The sample in question was PBMCs, obtained from a glioma patient treated with radiotherapy, temozolomide or both. The receptors derive from a man aged 35 to 55 with glioma. Some clones in this sample may be carry-over from other donors' samples. Each CDR3 is given with its conserved first and last residue.

v_gene,j_gene,CDR3aa
TRBV6-5,TRBJ2-7,CASTADNSYEQYF
TRBV7-8,TRBJ1-2,CASSPRGQSLLGYTF
TRBV5-6,TRBJ1-5,CASSLGAGQGRLPQHF
TRBV6-6,TRBJ2-5,CASSLVRGFVSETQYF
TRBV2,TRBJ2-5,CASSMLGSETQYF
TRBV7-9,TRBJ2-7,CASSRGTGLYEQYF
TRBV4-1,TRBJ1-5,CACRRDRGNQPQHF
TRBV7-9,TRBJ2-2,CASSEDGNTGELFF
TRBV5-4,TRBJ2-5,CASSPPGTAQETQYF
TRBV7-9,TRBJ1-5,CASSKTGVGQPQHF
TRBV5-4,TRBJ1-2,CASSLGDEAPGGYTF
TRBV4-1,TRBJ2-5,CASSQPRIEETQYF
TRBV5-6,TRBJ2-7,CASSLLAGPPPYEQYF
TRBV14,TRBJ2-2,CASSQDRQLNTGELFF
TRBV5-6,TRBJ2-1,CASSLTRRQGNEQFF
TRBV5-4,TRBJ2-2,CASSLSYTNTGELFF
TRBV14,TRBJ1-4,CASSLGGAGEKLFF
TRBV9,TRBJ2-3,CASSDMGTDTQYF
TRBV5-1,TRBJ1-2,CASSLGGEDGYTF
TRBV6-5,TRBJ1-1,CASSYWSNTEAFF
TRBV7-9,TRBJ1-2,CASSPDSDYGYTF
TRBV6-1,TRBJ2-2,CASSLQHTGELFF
TRBV11-2,TRBJ1-6,CASSLAGRNSPLHF
TRBV25-1,TRBJ2-5,CASSELGTGGRETQYF
TRBV7-8,TRBJ1-1,CASSFGQMNTEAFF
TRBV6-6,TRBJ1-5,CASRGTAYSNQPQHF
TRBV15,TRBJ1-6,CATSTGDDNSPLHF
TRBV15,TRBJ2-1,CATSRMGGSYNEQFF
TRBV9,TRBJ2-1,CASSVGGGHNEQFF
TRBV6-5,TRBJ1-2,CASTQPPYGYTF
TRBV5-4,TRBJ2-3,CASSPLFSSTDTQYF
TRBV7-9,TRBJ2-5,CASRGGGSQETQYF
TRBV27,TRBJ2-4,CASSPSHLNIQYF
TRBV5-1,TRBJ2-1,CASSLGASALWDEQFF
TRBV27,TRBJ1-1,CASRQDGRPEAFF
TRBV10-3,TRBJ1-6,CAISQEGYNSPLHF
TRBV6-1,TRBJ1-3,CASSDQAGAGNTIYF
TRBV27,TRBJ2-7,CASSRLSGEQYF
TRBV4-2,TRBJ2-7,CASSPEGLDEQYF
TRBV7-9,TRBJ2-1,CASSSGQGNEQFF
TRBV2,TRBJ1-2,CASSERAGSNYGYTF
TRBV6-6,TRBJ2-7,CASSYFSGLGNEQYF
TRBV7-7,TRBJ2-2,CASSSRLGQGGTGELFF
TRBV14,TRBJ1-2,CASSQDSVPNYGYTF
TRBV30,TRBJ1-5,CAWSVSTTPQHF
TRBV5-4,TRBJ2-1,CASSPVGNNEQFF